Described below is a single T cell receptor beta chain sequence and its context. Sequencing used immunoSEQ multiplex PCR; TCRdb keeps in-frame clones, though not all of them. The sample has 200,000 to 250,000 clones, approximately 86% seen once; the top ten hold 3% to 4%. The sample is drawn from a study of blood T cell repertoires in COVID-19. This CDR3 comprises 20 residues. Germline CDR1 is LGHNA and CDR2 is YNFKEQ. J was trimmed by 4 bases and V by 0 bases; bases with no gene match: 10. The chain has TRBV4-2 and TRBJ2-1, with TRBD2 identical over 15 bases. The specimen was PBMCs or T cells enriched from blood (not recorded which). The source is a woman aged 40 to 50 with acute COVID-19. CDR3 bases: TGTGCCAGCAGCCAAGATGGTAGGGGACTAGCGGGAGGCTTATACAATGAGCAGTTCTTC. Protein product: CASSQDGRGLAGGLYNEQFF.